Below, one T cell receptor (beta chain) is given with its context. This clonotype was counted ten times or more. Its antigen remains unidentified. No much larger clone exists at a distance of one base, and base qualities are not known. The sample comes from a study of regulatory T cells in long-lasting Graves disease (dated by TCRdb to 2020 to 2023). Background for the entire study: Patients with newly diagnosed Graves' disease had been on antithyroid drugs for under 3 months. Peripheral blood TCR sequencing and RNA sequencing compared persistent Graves' disease patients with newly diagnosed Graves' disease patients. A total of 35 or so samples were covered by TCR sequencing, comprising approximately 13 persistent and roughly 20 newly diagnosed Graves' disease patients. The study was registered as a clinical trial and conducted in China. What the study reported, not specific to this receptor: The authors noted that the small sample size was a limitation that may lower accuracy. Only the TCR beta chain was sequenced and analyzed. Only peripheral blood was studied, because thyroid tissue, the primary lesion, was inaccessible. Preferential use of TRBV28, TRBJ1-2 and TRBJ2-5 was observed in persistent disease, whereas TRBV20-1 and TRBJ2-1 were favored in newly diagnosed disease. Compared with newly diagnosed patients, persistent Graves' disease patients had lower TCR Shannon entropy and fewer highly expanded clones, which suggests clonal expansion. More public clonotypes were shared among persistent patients (roughly 2,700) than among newly diagnosed patients (roughly 1,000).

This specimen's time point label, interpreted: newly diagnosed GD, antithyroid drugs for less than 3 months. For both TCR sequencing and RNA sequencing, RNA was extracted from PBMCs in TRIzol. The diagnosis of Graves' disease followed American Thyroid Association guidelines. The patients came from an endocrinology department in Xi'an, China. Each patient gave about 9.1 milliliters of peripheral blood, collected in an EDTA anticoagulant tube. Ficoll Paque Plus density gradient separation was used to isolate PBMCs, and no additional T cell sorting was done. RNA quality was checked with an Agilent 2100 Bioanalyzer and agarose gel, and concentration with a NanoDrop 2000. Sequences SGHAT (CDR1) and FQNNGV (CDR2) are obtained from the germline V gene. V was cut back by 1 base and J by 1 base, leaving a gap of 14 bases between them. Inclusive of the bounding cysteine and phenylalanine, the CDR3 is 16 residues long. Of the read, only the CDR3 DNA is kept; its 48 bases are in frame from base 1.

Library construction relied on multiplex PCR. The sequencer listed for this sample is Illumina HiSeq 4000. iRepertoire HTBI primers and Arm-PCR amplification of CDR3 regions were used to construct TCR beta libraries. Before sequencing, the PCR products went through gel purification. The original methods were these. Gene usage analysis of CDR3 amino acid clonotypes used the 62 TRBV and fewer than 15 TRBJ segments found across samples. COPE and FqMerger were used to merge filtered high-quality paired reads into contigs. Contigs were aligned with BLAST to IMGT TRBV, TRBD and TRBJ reference genes, and CDR3 was defined per IMGT. Any clonotype with a frequency above 0.1% was classified as a highly expanded clone. Shannon entropy served as the measure of repertoire diversity, while the Gini coefficient captured V-J evenness. Public clonotypes were defined as clonotypes shared by more than one individual. TCRdb itself trimmed the public reads at Q25 with fastp, ran MiXCR and retained productive beta chains. Each record represents a unique CDR3 protein, reported with the most common genes and DNA among its rows. The V and J calls were determined by TCRdb, not by the authors. For this sample there are some 350,000 distinct CDR3 sequences; under 20% appear just once. The ten largest clones represent 20% to 25% of the sample.

These data were also filed under a second study, of T cells in Graves' hyperthyroidism and ophthalmopathy. The second paper states: Graves' hyperthyroidism was defined as stable when no progression to ophthalmopathy occurred over 18 months of follow-up. Hyperthyroidism patients were newly diagnosed, had a disease duration of under 2 months, and were aged 18 to 65 years. Any patient with an uncontrolled infection, another autoimmune disease, pregnancy or lactation was excluded. Clinical symptoms, serum thyroxine and TRAb, thyroid ultrasound, and orbital computed tomography formed the basis for the diagnoses. The TCR CDR3 was subjected to a first round of RT-PCR using the HTBI primer set and the Qiagen OneStep RT-PCR kit. Blood samples also contained most of the expanded thyroid clonotypes (frequency above 0.001), which suggests that blood repertoires may reflect thyroid immune responses. In cross-validation, a model built on a 13 V-J signature told ophthalmopathy apart from stable hyperthyroidism with 87.88% sensitivity and about 81% specificity, and in testing the same model reached 80%/75%. In validation, the model predicted progression to ophthalmopathy a median of about 5.9 months before onset, with 65% to 71% sensitivity and more than 72% specificity. TCR V-J signatures able to tell the groups apart were searched for in a discovery cohort of some 100 patients, of whom approximately 40 had Graves' ophthalmopathy and roughly 57 had stable Graves' hyperthyroidism. Prospective prediction of ophthalmopathy was tested in an independent validation cohort of approximately 18 hyperthyroidism patients and 17 patients who later progressed to ophthalmopathy. For training and testing, the approximately 97 patients in the discovery cohort were randomly divided in a 7:3 ratio. Thyroid tissue and blood T-cell repertoires from more than 5 Graves' hyperthyroidism patients were also compared in the study. After sampling, hyperthyroidism patients received methimazole starting at 30 mg daily, and ophthalmopathy patients received high-dose intravenous methylprednisolone. A second multiplex PCR round built the libraries, followed by size selection and purification. Paired-end sequencing of the libraries was performed with 100 bp reads on an Illumina HiSeq2000. Raw data were processed with SOAPnuke, discarding reads with adapters, uncalled bases, mean Phred below 15, or no exact constant-primer or identifier match. High-quality paired reads were merged using COPE v1.2.5, and each unique nucleotide sequence was defined as a clonotype. MiTCR v1.1 was used to align clonotypes to the IMGT TRBV, TRBD and TRBJ reference segments. The analysis included only V-J combinations with a frequency above 0.0001, which together covered about 99% of the repertoires. A TCS score was defined as the ratio of F50 (clonal expansion) to E x V (chaos), with BLOSUM62-based TCRdist applied between CDR3 peptides within each V-J. Welch's t-statistics and random forest reduced 450 to 600 V-J features to 10 to 15, which were used in a naive Bayes classifier (R e1071). Sample size was not statistically predetermined, and investigators were not blinded to group allocation. The paper reports TCR Vbeta CDR3 sequencing of approximately 130 peripheral blood samples: fewer than 50 ophthalmopathy, roughly 74 hyperthyroidism and roughly 17 progressor patients.

The chain links TRBV11-2 with TRBJ2-7; the D segment could be TRBD2, given 6 matching bases. The sample in question was peripheral blood mononuclear cells (PBMCs), obtained at new diagnosis, from a patient treated with antithyroid drugs. The clonotype originates from a woman in her late teens or twenties with Graves disease. Donor details come from another sample of the same person, matched by shared clones. The encoded CDR3 is CASSLGRGSPSYEQYF. The nucleotide sequence reads TGTGCCAGCAGCTTAGGGCGGGGCTCGCCATCCTACGAGCAGTACTTC.